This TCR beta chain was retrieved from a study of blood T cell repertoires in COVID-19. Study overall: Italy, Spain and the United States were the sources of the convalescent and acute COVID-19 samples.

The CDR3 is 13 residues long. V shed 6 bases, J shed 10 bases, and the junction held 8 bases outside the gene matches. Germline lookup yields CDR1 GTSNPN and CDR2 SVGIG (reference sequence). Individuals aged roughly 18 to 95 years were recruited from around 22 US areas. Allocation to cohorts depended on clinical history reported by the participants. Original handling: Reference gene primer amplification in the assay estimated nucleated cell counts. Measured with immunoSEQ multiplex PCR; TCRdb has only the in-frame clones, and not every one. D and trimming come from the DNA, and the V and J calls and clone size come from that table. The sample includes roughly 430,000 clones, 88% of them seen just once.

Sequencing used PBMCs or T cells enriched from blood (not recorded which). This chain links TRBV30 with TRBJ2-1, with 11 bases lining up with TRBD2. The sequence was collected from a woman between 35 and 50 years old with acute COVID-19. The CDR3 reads CACKIAGGTEQFF. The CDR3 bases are TGTGCCTGTAAAATAGCGGGGGGGACGGAGCAGTTCTTC.